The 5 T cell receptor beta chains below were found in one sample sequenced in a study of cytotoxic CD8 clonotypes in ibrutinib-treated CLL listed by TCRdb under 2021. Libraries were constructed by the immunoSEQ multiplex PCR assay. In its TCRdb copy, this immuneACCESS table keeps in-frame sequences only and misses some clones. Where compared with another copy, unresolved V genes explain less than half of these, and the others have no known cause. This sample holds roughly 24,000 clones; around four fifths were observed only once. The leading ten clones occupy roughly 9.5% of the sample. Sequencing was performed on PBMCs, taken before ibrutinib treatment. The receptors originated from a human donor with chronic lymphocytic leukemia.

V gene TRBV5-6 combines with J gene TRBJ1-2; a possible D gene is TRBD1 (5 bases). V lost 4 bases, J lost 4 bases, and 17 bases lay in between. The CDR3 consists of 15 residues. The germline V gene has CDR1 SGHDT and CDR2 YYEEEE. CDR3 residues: CASSATGGDPYGYTF. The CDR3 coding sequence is TGTGCCAGCAGCGCAACTGGGGGAGATCCCTATGGCTACACCTTC.

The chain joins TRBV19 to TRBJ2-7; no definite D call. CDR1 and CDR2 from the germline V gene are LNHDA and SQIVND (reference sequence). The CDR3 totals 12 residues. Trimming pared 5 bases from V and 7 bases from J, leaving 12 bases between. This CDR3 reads CASSSGMREQYF. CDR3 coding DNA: TGTGCCAGTAGTTCAGGCATGAGGGAGCAGTACTTC. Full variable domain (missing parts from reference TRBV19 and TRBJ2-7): DGGITQSPKYLFRKEGQNVTLSCEQNLNHDAMYWYRQDPGQGLRLIYYSQIVNDFQKGDIAEGYSVSREKKESFPLTVTSAQKNPTAFYLCASSSGMREQYFGPGTRLTVT.

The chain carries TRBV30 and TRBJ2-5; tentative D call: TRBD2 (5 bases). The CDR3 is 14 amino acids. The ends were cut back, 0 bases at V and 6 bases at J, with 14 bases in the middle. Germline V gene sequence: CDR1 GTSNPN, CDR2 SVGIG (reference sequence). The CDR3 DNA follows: TGTGCCTGGAGTGTAAGAGCGGTGGGTAAGACCCAGTACTTC. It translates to CAWSVRAVGKTQYF.

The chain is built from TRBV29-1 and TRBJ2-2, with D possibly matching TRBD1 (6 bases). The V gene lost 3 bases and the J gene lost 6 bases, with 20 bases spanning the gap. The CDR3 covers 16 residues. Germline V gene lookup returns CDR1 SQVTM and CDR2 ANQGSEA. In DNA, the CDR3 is TGCAGCGTTGAGAGAGGCCCAGTAAAGGGGGCCGGGGAGCTGTTTTTT. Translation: CSVERGPVKGAGELFF.

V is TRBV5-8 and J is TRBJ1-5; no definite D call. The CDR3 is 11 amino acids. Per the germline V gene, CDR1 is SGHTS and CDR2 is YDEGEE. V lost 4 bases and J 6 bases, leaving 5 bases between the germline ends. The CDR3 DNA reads TGTGCCAGCAGCGCCGGTCAGCCCCAGCATTTT. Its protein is CASSAGQPQHF.